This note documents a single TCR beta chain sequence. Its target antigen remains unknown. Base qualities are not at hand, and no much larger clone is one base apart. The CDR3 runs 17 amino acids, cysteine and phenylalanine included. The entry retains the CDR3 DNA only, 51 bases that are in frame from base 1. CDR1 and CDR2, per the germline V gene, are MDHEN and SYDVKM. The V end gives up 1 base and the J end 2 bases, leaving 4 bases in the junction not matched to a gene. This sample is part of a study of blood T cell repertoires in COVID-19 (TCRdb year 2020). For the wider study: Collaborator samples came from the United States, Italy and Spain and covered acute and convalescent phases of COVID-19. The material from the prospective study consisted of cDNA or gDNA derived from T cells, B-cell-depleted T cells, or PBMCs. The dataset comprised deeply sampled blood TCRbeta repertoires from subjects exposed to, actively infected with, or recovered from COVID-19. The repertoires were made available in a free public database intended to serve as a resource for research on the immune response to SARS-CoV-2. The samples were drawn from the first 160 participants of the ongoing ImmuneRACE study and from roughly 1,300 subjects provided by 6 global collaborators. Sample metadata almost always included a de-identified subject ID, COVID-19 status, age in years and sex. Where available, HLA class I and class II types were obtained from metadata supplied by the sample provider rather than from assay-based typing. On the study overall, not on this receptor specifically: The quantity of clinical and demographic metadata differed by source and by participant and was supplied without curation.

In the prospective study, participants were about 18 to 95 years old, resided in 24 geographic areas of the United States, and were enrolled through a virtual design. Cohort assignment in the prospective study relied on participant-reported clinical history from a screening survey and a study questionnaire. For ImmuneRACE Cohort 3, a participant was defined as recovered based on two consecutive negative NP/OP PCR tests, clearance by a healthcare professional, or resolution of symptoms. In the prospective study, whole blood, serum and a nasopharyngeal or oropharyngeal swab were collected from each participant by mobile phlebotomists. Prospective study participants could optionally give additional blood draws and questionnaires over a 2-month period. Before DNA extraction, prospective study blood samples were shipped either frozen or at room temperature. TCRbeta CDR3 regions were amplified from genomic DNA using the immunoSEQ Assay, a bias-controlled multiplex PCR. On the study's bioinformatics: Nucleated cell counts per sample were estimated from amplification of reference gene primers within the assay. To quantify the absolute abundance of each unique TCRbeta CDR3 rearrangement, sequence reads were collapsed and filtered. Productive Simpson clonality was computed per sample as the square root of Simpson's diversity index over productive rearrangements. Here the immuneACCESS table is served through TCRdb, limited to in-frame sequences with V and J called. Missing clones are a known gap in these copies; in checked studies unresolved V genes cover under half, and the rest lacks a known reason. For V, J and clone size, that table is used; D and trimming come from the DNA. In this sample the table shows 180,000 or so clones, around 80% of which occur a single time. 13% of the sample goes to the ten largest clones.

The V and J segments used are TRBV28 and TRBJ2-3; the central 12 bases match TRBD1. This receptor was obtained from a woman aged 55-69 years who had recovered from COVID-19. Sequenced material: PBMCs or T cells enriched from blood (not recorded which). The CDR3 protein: CASSLLGDRGPTDTQYF. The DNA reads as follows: TGTGCCAGCAGTTTATTAGGGGACAGGGGGCCCACAGATACGCAGTATTTT.